A selection of T cell receptor beta chains follows, all from one sample in a study of shared clonotypes between healthy human individuals. TCRdb's copy holds only in-frame clones and misses some; the assay was immunoSEQ multiplex PCR. The sample shows 400,000 to 600,000 clones, 95% to 97% of them seen only once. Specimen: naive CD4+ T cells sorted from blood. The source of these receptors is a woman between 25 and 40 years old in good health. Each CDR3 is given with its conserved first and last residue. D genes are given only for firm matches. Clone size is stated in some rows and not others, as once, few, many or a class when expanded.

j_call: TRBJ2-7; cdr3_length: 13; v_call: TRBV2; clone_size: -; d_call: TRBD1; cdr3_aa: CASTGDRRYEQYF; cdr3_nt: TGTGCCAGCACCGGGGACAGAAGGTACGAGCAGTACTTC
j_call: TRBJ1-5; cdr3_length: 14; v_call: TRBV18; clone_size: once; d_call: -; cdr3_aa: CASSPNYSNQPQHF; cdr3_nt: TGTGCCAGCTCACCCAATTATAGCAATCAGCCCCAGCATTTT
j_call: TRBJ2-2; cdr3_length: 14; v_call: TRBV7-9; clone_size: -; d_call: TRBD1; cdr3_aa: CASSRTGGTGELFF; cdr3_nt: TGTGCCAGCAGCCGGACAGGGGGGACCGGGGAGCTGTTTTTT
j_call: TRBJ2-1; cdr3_length: 14; v_call: TRBV11-3; clone_size: -; d_call: -; cdr3_aa: CASSLGGKPNEQFF; cdr3_nt: TGTGCCAGCAGCTTAGGAGGGAAGCCGAATGAGCAGTTCTTC
j_call: TRBJ2-7; cdr3_length: 14; v_call: TRBV18; clone_size: -; d_call: TRBD1; cdr3_aa: CASSLTGGLYEQYF; cdr3_nt: TGTGCCAGCTCACTGACAGGGGGCTTGTACGAGCAGTACTTC
j_call: TRBJ2-7; cdr3_length: 13; v_call: TRBV2; clone_size: -; d_call: -; cdr3_aa: CASSPLPRDEQYF; cdr3_nt: TGTGCCAGCAGTCCTCTCCCACGCGACGAGCAGTACTTC
j_call: TRBJ2-5; cdr3_length: 12; v_call: TRBV29-1; clone_size: -; d_call: -; cdr3_aa: CSVVTVQETQYF; cdr3_nt: TGCAGCGTTGTGACAGTCCAAGAGACCCAGTACTTC
j_call: TRBJ1-4; cdr3_length: 11; v_call: TRBV2; clone_size: few; d_call: -; cdr3_aa: CASLTNEKLFF; cdr3_nt: TGTGCCAGCTTAACTAATGAAAAACTGTTTTTT
j_call: TRBJ1-1; cdr3_length: 13; v_call: TRBV18; clone_size: -; d_call: -; cdr3_aa: CASSPSTNTEAFF; cdr3_nt: TGTGCCAGCTCACCGTCCACGAACACTGAAGCTTTCTTT
j_call: TRBJ2-7; cdr3_length: 17; v_call: TRBV4-2; clone_size: -; d_call: -; cdr3_aa: CASSQESKRERAYEQYF; cdr3_nt: TGTGCCAGCAGCCAAGAGTCTAAACGGGAGCGGGCCTACGAGCAGTACTTC
j_call: TRBJ1-4; cdr3_length: 15; v_call: TRBV2; clone_size: -; d_call: TRBD1; cdr3_aa: CASSVNRGRGEKLFF; cdr3_nt: TGTGCCAGCAGTGTGAACAGGGGGCGCGGGGAAAAACTGTTTTTT
j_call: TRBJ1-2; cdr3_length: 14; v_call: TRBV6-5; clone_size: once; d_call: -; cdr3_aa: CASHPLGPNSGYTF; cdr3_nt: TGTGCCAGCCACCCACTGGGACCGAATTCTGGCTACACCTTC
j_call: TRBJ2-1; cdr3_length: 19; v_call: TRBV14; clone_size: -; d_call: TRBD2; cdr3_aa: CASSQDKRGGSITNNEQFF; cdr3_nt: TGTGCCAGCAGCCAAGATAAAAGAGGCGGGAGTATAACCAACAATGAGCAGTTCTTC
j_call: TRBJ1-1; cdr3_length: 13; v_call: TRBV15; clone_size: once; d_call: -; cdr3_aa: CATGLQENTEAFF; cdr3_nt: TGTGCCACCGGACTCCAGGAGAACACTGAAGCTTTCTTT
j_call: TRBJ2-1; cdr3_length: 13; v_call: TRBV19; clone_size: -; d_call: -; cdr3_aa: CATQPTSYNEQFF; cdr3_nt: TGTGCCACCCAGCCTACCTCCTACAATGAGCAGTTCTTC
j_call: TRBJ2-5; cdr3_length: 15; v_call: TRBV4-1; clone_size: -; d_call: TRBD1; cdr3_aa: CASSQAGTGRETQYF; cdr3_nt: TGCGCCAGCAGCCAAGCCGGGACAGGTAGAGAGACCCAGTACTTC
j_call: TRBJ1-4; cdr3_length: 13; v_call: TRBV30; clone_size: -; d_call: -; cdr3_aa: CAWKAPADEKLFF; cdr3_nt: TGTGCCTGGAAGGCCCCAGCGGATGAAAAACTGTTTTTT
j_call: TRBJ1-2; cdr3_length: 15; v_call: TRBV9; clone_size: -; d_call: TRBD1; cdr3_aa: CASSVQGATNYGYTF; cdr3_nt: TGTGCCAGCAGCGTCCAGGGGGCCACTAACTATGGCTACACCTTC
j_call: TRBJ2-1; cdr3_length: 17; v_call: TRBV6-4; clone_size: -; d_call: TRBD2; cdr3_aa: CASRASSGRAGANEQFF; cdr3_nt: TGTGCCAGCAGAGCCTCTAGCGGGAGGGCCGGGGCGAATGAGCAGTTCTTC
j_call: TRBJ2-6; cdr3_length: 18; v_call: TRBV15; clone_size: -; d_call: -; cdr3_aa: CATSRGGILESGANVLTF; cdr3_nt: TGTGCCACCAGCAGAGGCGGGATCCTTGAGAGTGGGGCCAACGTCCTGACTTTC
j_call: TRBJ1-2; cdr3_length: 14; v_call: TRBV9; clone_size: -; d_call: -; cdr3_aa: CASSSSNRGYGYTF; cdr3_nt: TGTGCCAGCAGCTCCTCGAATCGCGGGTATGGCTACACCTTC
j_call: TRBJ1-5; cdr3_length: 17; v_call: TRBV5-8; clone_size: -; d_call: -; cdr3_aa: CASSPDGHTDSNQPQHF; cdr3_nt: TGTGCCAGCAGCCCCGACGGCCACACTGATAGCAATCAGCCCCAGCATTTT
j_call: TRBJ2-2; cdr3_length: 15; v_call: TRBV27; clone_size: -; d_call: -; cdr3_aa: CASSRQGGNTGELFF; cdr3_nt: TGTGCCAGCAGTAGACAGGGAGGGAACACCGGGGAGCTGTTTTTT
j_call: TRBJ2-1; cdr3_length: 17; v_call: TRBV14; clone_size: -; d_call: -; cdr3_aa: CASSQGVGTWRGNEQFF; cdr3_nt: TGTGCCAGCAGCCAAGGGGTAGGGACCTGGAGGGGGAATGAGCAGTTCTTC
j_call: TRBJ1-1; cdr3_length: 12; v_call: TRBV2; clone_size: once; d_call: -; cdr3_aa: CASSALGYEAFF; cdr3_nt: TGTGCCAGCAGTGCACTGGGATATGAAGCTTTCTTT
j_call: TRBJ2-7; cdr3_length: 15; v_call: TRBV4-1; clone_size: once; d_call: TRBD1; cdr3_aa: CASSQDTGGRDEQYF; cdr3_nt: TGCGCCAGCAGCCAAGATACAGGGGGTCGGGACGAGCAGTACTTC
j_call: TRBJ2-5; cdr3_length: 13; v_call: TRBV6-1; clone_size: -; d_call: -; cdr3_aa: CASQGRNQETQYF; cdr3_nt: TGTGCCAGCCAGGGACGGAACCAAGAGACCCAGTACTTC